This T cell receptor (beta chain) derives from a study of long-term antiretroviral therapy in people with HIV (dated by TCRdb to between 2021 and 2023). For the study in its entirety: The earliest samples were collected approximately a decade before the 2015 WHO recommendation for immediate ART, a period when ART was typically delayed until CD4 counts fell. No cross-contamination during QIAcube processing was shown when test extractions of a monoclonal T-cell line were performed alongside fewer than 40 polyclonal samples. Of the roughly 27 participants with HIV, more than 10 were female. Whether ART initiation and durable HIV suppression were associated with changes in peripheral blood TRB repertoire composition and diversity was tested in a retrospective serial study. A total of under 250 cryopreserved PBMC samples came from a few dozen adults with confirmed HIV infection and were collected serially over a mean of roughly 6 years (range 1-12).

Inclusion was restricted to participants for whom at least one PBMC sample before ART initiation and at least two post-ART samples were available. Every participant with HIV received treatment in the United States of America. Before DNA extraction, cryopreserved samples of about 0.9-11 million PBMC were thawed and washed. At the time of the earliest PBMC sample, participants with HIV were aged between roughly 20 and 60 years. PBMC samples were contributed by each participant from 1-4 timepoints before ART initiation and 2-8 timepoints after ART initiation, with a median of 7 samples. Serial HIV viral load, CD4+ T-cell count, ART history and demographic data were obtained for every participant. Using a Qiagen kit on a QIAcube, genomic DNA was extracted from unsorted PBMC, with samples processed in batches of 12. Points the paper makes about the study in general: The samples span the years 2004 to 2017, and the ART regimens used may be less effective than current regimens. A significant increase in TRB diversity was found to be associated with ART initiation, although TRB diversity was observed to remain significantly below that of transplant donor controls even after long-term ART. Inferences about post-ART repertoire changes are limited because no data were available on ART adherence, viral resistance or therapy changes. Because pre-ART samples had limited cell numbers, unsorted PBMC were profiled rather than sorted CD4+ and CD8+ T cells. CDR3 length ranges in HIV repertoires were narrower than in controls, and network structure suggested an antigen-experienced repertoire with only a slight naive shift after ART. At every time point, the repertoire was dominated by expanded TRB clones first identified before ART initiation, although this dominance fluctuated and, in many PLHIV, declined after ART. Because PBMC availability was limited, only the TCR beta chain was sequenced, with no alpha chain pairing.

Sequencing of the TRB variable region was done with the immunoSEQ hsTCRB v3.0 assay at survey level resolution. TRB sequencing targeted a depth of about 35,000-50,000 T-cell genomes per sample. TRB libraries were pooled and sequenced on an Illumina MiSeq using a v3 150-cycle kit. The original pipeline was this. Analysis of repertoires was carried out in R inside a reproducible Nextflow workflow spanning QC, data transformation and analysis. LymphoSeq2, an R package for AIRR-Seq data exploration, was used to implement custom analyses. A handful of samples yielding fewer than 5000 total TRB sequences were excluded, leaving 188 analyzed HIV repertoires. Among the approximately 200 retained HIV repertoires, 59 were collected before ART initiation and about 130 were collected after ART initiation. Each repertoire was downsampled to 5000 TRB nucleotide sequences, and summary statistics were averaged across 100 downsampling iterations. The analysis kept only TRB sequences whose CDR3 regions were at least seven amino acids long. Two measures captured diversity: a Shannon entropy-derived clonality score and the Gini coefficient. Repertoire networks linked the top 5000 CDR3 amino acid sequences whenever two sequences differed by an edit distance of one. For TRB CDR3 amino acid sequences, antigen specificity groups and MHC restriction were predicted with GLIPH2. To flag known CMV, EBV, HIV or tissue antigen associations, CDR3 amino acid sequences were matched against VDJdb and McPAS-TCR. Pre-ART, post-ART and control groups were compared with Wilcoxon signed-rank tests and Holm-Bonferroni correction. TCRdb obtained this table from immuneACCESS and retained in-frame rearrangements with V and J assigned. These tables miss some clones; where compared with another copy, unresolved V genes account for less than half of the shortfall, and the remainder is unexplained. V and J calls and clone size are given by that table; D and trimming were obtained from the DNA. Recorded for this sample are 20,000 to 25,000 clones; roughly 85% of them occurred a single time. Over 7.5% of the sample lies in the top ten.

The germline V gene encodes CDR1 SGHNT and CDR2 YENEEA. Taken from cysteine to phenylalanine, the CDR3 has 16 residues. The DNA shown is the 48-base CDR3, in frame from base 1. V is shortened by 5 bases, J by 10 bases, and the region joining them spans 24 bases. A single count supports this clone. Its antigen target is currently unknown. Base-call qualities are not available, and no considerably larger clone is one nucleotide away. The material sequenced was unsorted PBMCs, taken at the start of antiretroviral therapy. The sequence joins TRBV11-3 to TRBJ2-1; 6 matching bases give a weak D call of TRBD1. This TCR derives from a man over 45 with HIV. The DNA sequence follows: TGTGCCAGCAGCAGAAAACAGGGTGAAGGGACCGAGGAGCAGTTCTTC. The resulting protein is CASSRKQGEGTEEQFF. Reference TRBV11-3 and TRBJ2-1 genes cover what lies past the CDR3, so the full variable domain is EAGVVQSPRYKIIEKKQPVAFWCNPISGHNTLYWYLQNLGQGPELLIRYENEEAVDDSQLPKDRFSAERLKGVDSTLKIQPAELGDSAVYLCASSRKQGEGTEEQFFGPGTRLTVL.